This T cell receptor beta chain was sequenced during a study of human T cells and chemical hapten exposure. Across the whole study: Patch tests containing 0.01% DPC, applied to the upper back, were read at 6 days.

From the RACE reads, TCRdb called clonotypes with MiXCR, one entry per CDR3 protein. The data show more than 300,000 distinct CDR3 sequences, with approximately 5.8% seen just once and about 8.2% held by the top ten. Indicated time point: pre-sensitization, week 0. The treatment was: therapeutic diphenylcyclopropenone sensitization with weekly scalp DPC. Trimming took off 1 base at V and 5 bases at J, with 11 bases between the two ends. Germline V gene data show CDR1 as LGHNA and CDR2 as YNFKEQ. This CDR3 spans 15 amino acids. A few counts support this clonotype. The sequence derives from a woman younger than 30 with alopecia areata. Some clones in this sample may be carry-over from other donors' samples. J is TRBJ1-4 and V is TRBV4-2; D is ambiguous. The specimen comprised whole blood, sampled in connection with sensitization to the hapten diphenylcyclopropenone (DPC). Written as DNA, the CDR3 is TGTGCCAGCAGCCAAGCTAACGGACCCAATGAAAAACTGTTTTTT. It encodes CASSQANGPNEKLFF.